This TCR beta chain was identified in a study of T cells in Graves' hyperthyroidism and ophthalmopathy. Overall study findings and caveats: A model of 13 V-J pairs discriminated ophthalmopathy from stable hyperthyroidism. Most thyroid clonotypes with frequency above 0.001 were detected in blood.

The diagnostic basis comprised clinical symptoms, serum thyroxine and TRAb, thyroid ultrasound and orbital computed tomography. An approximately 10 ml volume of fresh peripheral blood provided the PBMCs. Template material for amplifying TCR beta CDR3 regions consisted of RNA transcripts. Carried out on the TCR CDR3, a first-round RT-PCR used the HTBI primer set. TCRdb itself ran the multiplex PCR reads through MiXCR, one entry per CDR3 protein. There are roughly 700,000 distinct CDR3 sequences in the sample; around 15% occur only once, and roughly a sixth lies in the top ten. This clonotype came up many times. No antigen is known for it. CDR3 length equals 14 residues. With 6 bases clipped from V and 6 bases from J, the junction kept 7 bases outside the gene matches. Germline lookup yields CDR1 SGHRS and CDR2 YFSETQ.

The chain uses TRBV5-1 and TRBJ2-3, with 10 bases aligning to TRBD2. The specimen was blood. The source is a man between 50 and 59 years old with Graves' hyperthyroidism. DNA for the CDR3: TGCGCCAGCACTGCGCTAGCGGGAGAGGATACGCAGTATTTT. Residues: CASTALAGEDTQYF.